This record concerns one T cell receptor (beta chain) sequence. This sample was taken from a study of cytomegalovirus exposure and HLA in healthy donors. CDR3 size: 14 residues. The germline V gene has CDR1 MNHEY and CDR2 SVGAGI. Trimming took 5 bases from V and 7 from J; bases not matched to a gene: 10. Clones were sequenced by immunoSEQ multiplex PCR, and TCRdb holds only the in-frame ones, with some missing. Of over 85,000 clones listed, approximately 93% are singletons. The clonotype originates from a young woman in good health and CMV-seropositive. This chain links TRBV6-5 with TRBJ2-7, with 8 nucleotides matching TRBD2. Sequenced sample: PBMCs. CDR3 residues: CASSRSGSRQEQYF. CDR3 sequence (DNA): TGTGCCAGCAGTAGAAGCGGGAGCCGGCAGGAGCAGTACTTC.